The clone carrying this TCR beta chain was seen many times. Its antigen remains unknown. The CDR3 sequence is 17 residues long. The ends lost 5 bases at V and 4 bases at J; junction bases unmatched: 14. In germline, CDR1 is SEHNR, CDR2 FQNEAQ (reference sequence). One entry per CDR3 protein results from TCRdb running MiXCR on the reads. In the table there are about 20,000 distinct CDR3 sequences, about 39% of which are singletons. The data derive from a study of T cell repertoires in cytomegalovirus infection. Study information: An indication of both CMV infection and matching HLA type came from public TCR beta signatures. Study observations and caveats: Based on cumulative public TCR beta family frequency, carriers of CMV plus the relevant HLA were identified. In two of eight donors, the top clonotype was HLA-C-restricted CMV-specific.

The TCR originated in a human donor in good health (CMV status not recorded). Some clones in this sample may be carry-over from other donors' samples. The chain carries TRBV7-9 and TRBJ1-1; TRBD1 matches 9 bases. The sample was CD8+ T cells from cultured PBMCs, taken from culture after CMV antigen stimulation. The CDR3 loop is CASSLHDLQGARTEAFF. CDR3 nucleotides: TGTGCCAGCAGCCTACACGACCTACAGGGGGCGCGCACTGAAGCTTTCTTT. Supplemented by reference TRBV7-9 and TRBJ1-1, the full variable domain reads DTGVSQNPRHKITKRGQNVTFRCDPISEHNRLYWYRQTLGQGPEFLTYFQNEAQLEKSRLLSDRFSAERPKGSFSTLEIQRTEQGDSAMYLCASSLHDLQGARTEAFFGQGTRLTVV.